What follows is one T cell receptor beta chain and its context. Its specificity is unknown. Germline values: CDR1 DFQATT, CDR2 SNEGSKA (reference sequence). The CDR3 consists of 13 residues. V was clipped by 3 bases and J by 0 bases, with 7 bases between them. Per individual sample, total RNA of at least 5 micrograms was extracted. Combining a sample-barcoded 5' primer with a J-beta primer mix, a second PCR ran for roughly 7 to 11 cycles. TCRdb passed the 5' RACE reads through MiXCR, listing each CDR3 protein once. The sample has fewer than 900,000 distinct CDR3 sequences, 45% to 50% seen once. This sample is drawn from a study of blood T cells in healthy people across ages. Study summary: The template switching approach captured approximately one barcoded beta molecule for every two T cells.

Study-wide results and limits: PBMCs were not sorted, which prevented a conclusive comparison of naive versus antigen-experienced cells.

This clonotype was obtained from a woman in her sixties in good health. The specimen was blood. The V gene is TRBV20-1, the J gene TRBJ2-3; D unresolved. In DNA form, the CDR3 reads TGCAGTGCTAGGGCGGATAGCACAGATACGCAGTATTTT. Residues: CSARADSTDTQYF.